This T cell receptor (beta chain) stems from a study of blood T cell repertoires in COVID-19. Study as a whole: Samples representing acute and convalescent COVID-19 were sourced from the United States, Italy and Spain.

Cohorts were based on clinical histories the participants reported. Sequencing was performed with immunoSEQ multiplex PCR; in TCRdb, only in-frame clones are kept and a portion is missing. The data contain approximately 70,000 clones, around 66% of them singletons. There are 15 residues in the CDR3. The germline V gene has CDR1 MNHNS and CDR2 SASEGT. Germline trimming cut 2 bases from V and 6 bases from J; bases unmatched to any gene: 5. This TCR was sampled from a woman aged 60-75 years who had been exposed to COVID-19. Sequenced material: PBMCs or T cells enriched from blood (not recorded which). The gene calls are TRBV6-1 and TRBJ2-7; TRBD1 matches 12 bases. The CDR3: CASSEKGQGASEQYF. CDR3 in DNA: TGTGCCAGCAGTGAAAAGGGACAGGGGGCGAGCGAGCAGTACTTC.